This T cell receptor (beta chain) stems from a study of T-cell reconstitution after alpha-beta-depleted transplantation in children. Study-wide points: Where some patients showed high TCRbeta diversity at day 60, it came from recipient T cells and thymic progenitors that had survived. Several hundred graft clones that had expanded were reportedly the source of alpha-beta T cells about two months after transplant.

Unique molecular identifiers were used in preparing the TCRbeta library. TCRdb reanalysed the PCR reads using MiXCR and keeps one entry per CDR3 protein. Of some 600,000 distinct CDR3 sequences in the sample, 10% to 15% were seen once. For this clonotype: Antigen specificity is unknown.

Germline V lookup: CDR1 MGHDK, CDR2 SYGVNS. There are 15 residues in the CDR3. Trimming pared 2 bases from V and 6 bases from J, leaving 13 bases between. The source is a male patient younger than 18 who had a stem cell transplant for acute myeloid leukemia, so the T cells may come from the graft donor. The sequencing here drew on PBMCs, mostly from graft donor cells, taken 360 days after TCRalphabeta/CD19-depleted stem cell transplant. The chain has TRBV25-1 and TRBJ2-2; the D is unclear. The chain's CDR3 is CASSETVTIAGELFF. The CDR3 DNA is TGTGCCAGCAGTGAAACGGTGACGATAGCCGGGGAGCTGTTTTTT.